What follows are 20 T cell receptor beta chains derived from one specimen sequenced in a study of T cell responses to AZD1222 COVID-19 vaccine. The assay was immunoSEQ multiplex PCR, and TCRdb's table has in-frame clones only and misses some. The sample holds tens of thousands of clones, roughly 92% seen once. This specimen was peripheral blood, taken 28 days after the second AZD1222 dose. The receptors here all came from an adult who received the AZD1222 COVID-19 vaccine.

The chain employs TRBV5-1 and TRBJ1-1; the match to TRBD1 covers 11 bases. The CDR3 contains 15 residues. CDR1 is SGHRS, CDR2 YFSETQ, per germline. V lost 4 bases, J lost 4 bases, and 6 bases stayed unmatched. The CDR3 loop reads CASSTGQGVSTEAFF. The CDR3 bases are TGCGCCAGCAGCACGGGACAGGGGGTTAGCACTGAAGCTTTCTTT.

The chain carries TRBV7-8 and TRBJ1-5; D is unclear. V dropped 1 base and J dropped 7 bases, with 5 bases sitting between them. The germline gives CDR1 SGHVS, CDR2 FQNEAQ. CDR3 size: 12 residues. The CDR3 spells CASSLGGQPQHF. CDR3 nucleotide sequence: TGTGCCAGCAGCTTAGGAGGGCAGCCCCAGCATTTT. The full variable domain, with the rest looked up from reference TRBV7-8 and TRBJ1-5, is GAGVSQSPRYKVAKRGQDVALRCDPISGHVSLFWYQQALGQGPEFLTYFQNEAQLDKSGLPSDRFFAERPEGSVSTLKIQRTQQEDSAVYLCASSLGGQPQHFGDGTRLSIL.

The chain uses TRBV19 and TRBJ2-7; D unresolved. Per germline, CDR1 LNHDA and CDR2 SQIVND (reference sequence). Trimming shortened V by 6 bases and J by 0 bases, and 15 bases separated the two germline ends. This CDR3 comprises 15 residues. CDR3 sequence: CASRSTATSSYEQYF. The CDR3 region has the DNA TGTGCCAGTAGAAGTACAGCAACCAGCTCCTACGAGCAGTACTTC.

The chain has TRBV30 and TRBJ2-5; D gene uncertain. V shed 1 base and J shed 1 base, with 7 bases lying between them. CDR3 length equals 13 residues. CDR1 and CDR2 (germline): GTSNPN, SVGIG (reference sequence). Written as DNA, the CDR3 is TGTGCCTGGAGTGGGCAGTCCCAAGAGACCCAGTACTTC. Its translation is CAWSGQSQETQYF.

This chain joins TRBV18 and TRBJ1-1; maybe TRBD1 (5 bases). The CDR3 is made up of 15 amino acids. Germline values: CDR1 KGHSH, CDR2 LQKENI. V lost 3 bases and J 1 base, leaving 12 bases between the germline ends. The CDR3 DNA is TGTGCCAGCTCACCGGTGTCGGGGCAGAACACTGAAGCTTTCTTT. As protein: CASSPVSGQNTEAFF.

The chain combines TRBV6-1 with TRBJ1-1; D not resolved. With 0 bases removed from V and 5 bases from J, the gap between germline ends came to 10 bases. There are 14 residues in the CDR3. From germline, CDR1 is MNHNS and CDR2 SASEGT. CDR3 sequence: CASSEARALTEAFF. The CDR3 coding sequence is TGTGCCAGCAGTGAAGCCCGGGCTCTAACTGAAGCTTTCTTT.

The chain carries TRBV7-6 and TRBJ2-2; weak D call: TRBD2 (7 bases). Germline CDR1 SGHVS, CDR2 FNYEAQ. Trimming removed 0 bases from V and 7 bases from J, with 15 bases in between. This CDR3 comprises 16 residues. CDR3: CASSLARGHAGGELFF. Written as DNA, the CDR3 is TGTGCCAGCAGCTTAGCGCGGGGGCATGCCGGCGGGGAGCTGTTTTTT.

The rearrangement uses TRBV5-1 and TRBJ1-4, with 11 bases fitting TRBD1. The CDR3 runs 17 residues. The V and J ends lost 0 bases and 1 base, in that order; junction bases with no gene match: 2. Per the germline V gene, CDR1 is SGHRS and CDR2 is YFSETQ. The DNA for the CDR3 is TGCGCCAGCAGCTTGGGGACAGGGGGCTTAACTAATGAAAAACTGTTTTTT. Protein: CASSLGTGGLTNEKLFF.

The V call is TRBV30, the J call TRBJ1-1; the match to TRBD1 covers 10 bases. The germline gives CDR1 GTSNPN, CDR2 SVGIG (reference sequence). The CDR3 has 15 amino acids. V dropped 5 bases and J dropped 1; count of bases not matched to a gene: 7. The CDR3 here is CAWDRGRRENTEAFF. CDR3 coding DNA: TGTGCCTGGGACAGGGGGCGTAGGGAGAACACTGAAGCTTTCTTT. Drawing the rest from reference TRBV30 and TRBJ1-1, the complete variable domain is SQTIHQWPATLVQPVGSPLSLECTVEGTSNPNLYWYRQAAGRGLQLLFYSVGIGQISSEVPQNLSASRPQDRQFILSSKKLLLSDSGFYLCAWDRGRRENTEAFFGQGTRLTVV.

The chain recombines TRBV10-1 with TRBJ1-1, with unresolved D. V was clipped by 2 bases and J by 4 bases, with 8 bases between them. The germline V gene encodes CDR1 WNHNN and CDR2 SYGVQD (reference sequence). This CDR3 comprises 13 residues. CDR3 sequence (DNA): TGCGCCAGCAGTGAGGCTTCATCCACTGAAGCTTTCTTT. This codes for CASSEASSTEAFF.

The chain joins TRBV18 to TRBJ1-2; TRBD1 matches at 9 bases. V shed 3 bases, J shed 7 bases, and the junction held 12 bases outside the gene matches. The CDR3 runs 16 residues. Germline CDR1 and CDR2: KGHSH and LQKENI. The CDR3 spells CASSPRDRESLFGYTF. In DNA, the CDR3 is TGTGCCAGCTCACCCCGGGACAGGGAATCGCTCTTTGGCTACACCTTC.

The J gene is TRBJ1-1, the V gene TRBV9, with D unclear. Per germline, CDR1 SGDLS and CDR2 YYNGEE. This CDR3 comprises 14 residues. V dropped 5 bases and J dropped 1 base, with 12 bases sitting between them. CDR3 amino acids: CASRAGDGNTEAFF. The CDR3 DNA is TGTGCCAGCAGGGCCGGTGATGGGAACACTGAAGCTTTCTTT.

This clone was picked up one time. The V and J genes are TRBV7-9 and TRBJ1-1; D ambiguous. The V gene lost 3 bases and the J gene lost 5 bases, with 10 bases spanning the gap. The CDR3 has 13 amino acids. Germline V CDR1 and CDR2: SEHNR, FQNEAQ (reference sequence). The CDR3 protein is CASSFRGPTEAFF. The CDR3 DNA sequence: TGTGCCAGCAGCTTTAGAGGGCCTACTGAAGCTTTCTTT.

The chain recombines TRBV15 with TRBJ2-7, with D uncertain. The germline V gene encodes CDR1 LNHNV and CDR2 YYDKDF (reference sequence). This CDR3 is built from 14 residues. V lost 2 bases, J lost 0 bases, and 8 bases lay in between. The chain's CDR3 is CATSRPGYSYEQYF. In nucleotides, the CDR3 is TGTGCCACCAGCAGACCGGGCTACTCCTACGAGCAGTACTTC. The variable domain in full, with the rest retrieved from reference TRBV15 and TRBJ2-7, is DAMVIQNPRYQVTQFGKPVTLSCSQTLNHNVMYWYQQKSSQAPKLLFHYYDKDFNNEADTPDNFQSRRPNTSFCFLDIRSPGLGDTAMYLCATSRPGYSYEQYFGPGTRLTVT.

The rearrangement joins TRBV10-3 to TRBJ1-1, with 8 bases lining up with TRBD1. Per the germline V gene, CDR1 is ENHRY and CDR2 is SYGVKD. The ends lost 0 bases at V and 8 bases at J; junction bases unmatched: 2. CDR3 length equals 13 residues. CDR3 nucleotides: TGTGCCATCAGTGAGTCCCGACAGGGGGAAGCTTTCTTT. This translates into CAISESRQGEAFF.

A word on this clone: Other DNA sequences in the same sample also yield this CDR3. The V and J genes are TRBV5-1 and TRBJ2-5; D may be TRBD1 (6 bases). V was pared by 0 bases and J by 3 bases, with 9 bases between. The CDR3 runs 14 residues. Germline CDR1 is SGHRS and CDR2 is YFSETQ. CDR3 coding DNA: TGCGCCAGCAGCTTGGGGACAGCCAAAGAGACCCAGTACTTC. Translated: CASSLGTAKETQYF.

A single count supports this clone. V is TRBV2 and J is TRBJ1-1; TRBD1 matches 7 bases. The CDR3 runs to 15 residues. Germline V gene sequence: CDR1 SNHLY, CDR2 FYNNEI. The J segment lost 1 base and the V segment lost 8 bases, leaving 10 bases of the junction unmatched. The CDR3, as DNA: TGTGCCAGCGCCGGACGACAGGGAGGGAACACTGAAGCTTTCTTT. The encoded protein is CASAGRQGGNTEAFF.

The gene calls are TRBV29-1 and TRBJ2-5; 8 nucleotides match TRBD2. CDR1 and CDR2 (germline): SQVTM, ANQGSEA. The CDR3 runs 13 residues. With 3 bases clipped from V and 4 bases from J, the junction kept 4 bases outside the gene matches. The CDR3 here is CSVDPAGVETQYF. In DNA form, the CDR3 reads TGCAGCGTTGATCCAGCGGGGGTAGAGACCCAGTACTTC.

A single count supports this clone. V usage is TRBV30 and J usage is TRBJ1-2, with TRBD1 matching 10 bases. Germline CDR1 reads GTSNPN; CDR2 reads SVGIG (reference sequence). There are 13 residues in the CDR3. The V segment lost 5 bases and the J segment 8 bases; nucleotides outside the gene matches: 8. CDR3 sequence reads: CAWEPGQGVGYTF. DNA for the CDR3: TGTGCCTGGGAGCCTGGACAGGGGGTAGGCTACACCTTC.

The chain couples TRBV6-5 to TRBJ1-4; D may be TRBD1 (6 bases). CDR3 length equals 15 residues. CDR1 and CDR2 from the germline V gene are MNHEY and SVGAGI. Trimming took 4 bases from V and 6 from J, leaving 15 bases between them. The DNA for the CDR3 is TGTGCCAGCAGTTCATCCGGGACACCCGATGAAAAACTGTTTTTT. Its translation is CASSSSGTPDEKLFF.